This T cell receptor (beta chain) was captured by sequencing in a study of blood T cell repertoires in COVID-19. Libraries were prepared by immunoSEQ multiplex PCR; TCRdb keeps only in-frame clonotypes and omits some of them. The sample consists of some 30,000 clones, more than 75% of them appearing once. The germline V gene encodes CDR1 KGHSH and CDR2 LQKENI. This CDR3 has 15 residues. The V end lost 3 bases, the J end lost 0 bases, and 9 bases lay between the germline ends. The rearrangement uses TRBV18 and TRBJ2-1; the D gene is possibly TRBD2 (6 bases). The sequence came from a human donor in a cohort sampled during active COVID-19. Material: peripheral blood. CDR3 bases: TGTGCCAGCTCACCGGGGGGTCGCTCCTACAATGAGCAGTTCTTC. Its protein is CASSPGGRSYNEQFF.